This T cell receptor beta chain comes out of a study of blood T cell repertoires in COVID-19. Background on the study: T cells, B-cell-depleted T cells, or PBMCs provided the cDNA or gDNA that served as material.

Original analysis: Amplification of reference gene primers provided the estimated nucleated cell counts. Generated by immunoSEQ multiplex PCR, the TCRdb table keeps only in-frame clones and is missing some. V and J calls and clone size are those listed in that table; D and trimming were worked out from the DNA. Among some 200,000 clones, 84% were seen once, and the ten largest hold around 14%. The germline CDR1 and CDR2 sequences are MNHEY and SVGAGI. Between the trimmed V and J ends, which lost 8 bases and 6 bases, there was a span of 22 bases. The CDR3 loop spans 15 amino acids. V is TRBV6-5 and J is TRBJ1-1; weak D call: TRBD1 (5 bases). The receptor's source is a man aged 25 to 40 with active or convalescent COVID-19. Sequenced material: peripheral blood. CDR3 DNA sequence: TGTGCCAGCGCTCCCGGGGGTCCGGAGGGCGCTGAAGCTTTCTTT. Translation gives CASAPGGPEGAEAFF.